These 28 T cell receptor beta chains originate from one sample sequenced in a study of T cell responses to AZD1222 COVID-19 vaccine. Sequencing used immunoSEQ multiplex PCR; TCRdb keeps in-frame clones, though not all of them. The top ten hold around 50% of the sample, which has 44,000 or so clones, about 83% seen once. The source material was peripheral blood, sampled on day 0 of AZD1222 vaccination. These receptors all stem from an adult in good health.

The J gene is TRBJ2-2, the V gene TRBV18; no definite D call. V lost 2 bases, J lost 0 bases, and 7 bases lay in between. The germline CDR1 and CDR2 sequences are KGHSH and LQKENI. The CDR3 spans 15 residues. The DNA of the CDR3 is TGTGCCAGCTCACCAAAGTATGCGAACACCGGGGAGCTGTTTTTT. Translation gives CASSPKYANTGELFF.

The chain combines TRBV7-3 with TRBJ2-3, with D hard to call. Germline values: CDR1 SGHTA, CDR2 FQGTGA. The V and J ends lost 5 bases and 2 bases respectively, with 8 bases between them. This CDR3 has 13 residues. CDR3 DNA: TGTGCCAGCAGCGGGTGGCCCACAGATACGCAGTATTTT. Its protein is CASSGWPTDTQYF.

J is TRBJ1-5 and V is TRBV6-6, with a weak D call TRBD1 (6 bases). The CDR3 runs to 14 residues. Germline V gene sequence: CDR1 MNHNY, CDR2 SVGAGI (reference sequence). Trimming left V 5 bases short and J 5 bases short, with 13 bases between. In DNA, the CDR3 is TGTGCCAGCAGTCCCGGGGGGGCCCATCAGCCCCAGCATTTT. Translating gives CASSPGGAHQPQHF.

CDR3 protein: CASSGTSVTYEQYF. The CDR3 coding sequence is TGTGCCAGCAGCGGGACTAGCGTGACCTACGAGCAGTACTTC. This chain connects TRBV6-2 or TRBV6-3 to TRBJ2-7, with 10 bases fitting TRBD2. Germline V gene lookup returns CDR1 MNHEY and CDR2 SVGEGT. The J segment lost 2 bases and the V segment lost 6 bases, leaving 4 bases of the junction unmatched. The CDR3 consists of 14 residues.

V gene TRBV7-2 combines with J gene TRBJ1-5, with 8 positions matching TRBD1. V lost 4 bases to trimming and J lost 1 base; unmatched junction nucleotides: 9. CDR1 is SGHTA, CDR2 FQGNSA, per germline. The CDR3 consists of 17 residues. CDR3 coding DNA: TGTGCCAGCAGCTCGCCCCCAGGGGGCGCGAGCAATCAGCCCCAGCATTTT. Translation: CASSSPPGGASNQPQHF.

Only one count was recorded for this clone. This chain uses TRBV15 with TRBJ1-1; D remains unclear. Germline-derived CDR1 and CDR2 are LNHNV and YYDKDF (reference sequence). This CDR3 is 14 amino acids long. V was shortened by 5 bases and J by 0 bases, with 10 bases between the two germline ends. The CDR3 DNA reads TGTGCCACCAGCCCTTGGGCCATGAACACTGAAGCTTTCTTT. It yields the protein CATSPWAMNTEAFF.

This clone has a handful of counts. The chain carries TRBV10-3 and TRBJ2-1; tentative D call: TRBD2 (7 bases). Germline loops: CDR1 ENHRY, CDR2 SYGVKD. CDR3 length: 13 amino acids. Trimming took off 10 bases at V and 5 bases at J, with 15 bases between the two ends. Written as DNA, the CDR3 is TGTGCCACCAGGGGACTAACTAACAATGAGCAGTTCTTC. This sequence encodes CATRGLTNNEQFF.

The rearrangement links TRBV3-1 (or the pseudogene TRBV3-2) to TRBJ1-6; tentative D call: TRBD1 (5 bases). Trimming took 4 bases from V and 6 from J, leaving 16 bases between them. This CDR3 has 16 amino acids. CDR1 and CDR2 (germline): LGHDT, YNNKEL (reference sequence). The CDR3 nucleotides read TGTGCCAGCAGCCCCCGGGACCCTCCGATTAATTCACCCCTCCACTTT. As protein: CASSPRDPPINSPLHF.

This clone is a singleton in its sample. V usage is TRBV6-2 or TRBV6-3 and J usage is TRBJ2-3, with 8 positions matching TRBD2. The CDR3 is made up of 13 amino acids. The trim removed 8 bases at V and 4 bases at J, leaving 5 bases unmatched. Germline V gene data show CDR1 as MNHEY and CDR2 as SVGEGT. This CDR3 reads CASRPGGADTQYF. DNA for the CDR3: TGTGCCAGCCGCCCGGGGGGGGCAGATACGCAGTATTTT.

The chain couples TRBV4-1 to TRBJ1-2; weak D call: TRBD1 (5 bases). Per the germline V gene, CDR1 is MGHRA and CDR2 is YSYEKL. This CDR3 is 17 amino acids long. V lost 2 bases, J lost 1 base, and 17 bases lay in between. CDR3 sequence (DNA): TGCGCCAGCAGCCAACCCCTGAGGGGCAGCCATAACTATGGCTACACCTTC. Protein: CASSQPLRGSHNYGYTF.

This clone occurred a few times. J is TRBJ2-7 and V is TRBV29-1; perhaps TRBD1 as D (6 bases). With 4 bases removed from V and 2 bases from J, the gap between germline ends came to 9 bases. Germline assignment: CDR1 SQVTM and CDR2 ANQGSEA. The CDR3 is made up of 12 amino acids. The CDR3 protein is CSVAGQTYEQYF. The CDR3, as DNA: TGCAGCGTTGCAGGACAGACCTACGAGCAGTACTTC.

V usage is TRBV6-5 and J usage is TRBJ1-6; no clear D gene. V was trimmed by 2 bases and J by 9 bases, leaving 11 bases between them. CDR3 length: 14 residues. The germline V gene has CDR1 MNHEY and CDR2 SVGAGI. In nucleotides, the CDR3 is TGTGCCAGCAGTTACGGGGATTCTGTTTCACCCCTCCACTTT. Translated: CASSYGDSVSPLHF.

As DNA, the CDR3 is TGTGCCTGGAGTGCGGACACGCCGGGTGGCTACACCTTC. Translating it yields CAWSADTPGGYTF. The rearrangement links TRBV30 to TRBJ1-2, with a tentative D call TRBD1 (5 bases). The V gene's germline CDR1 is GTSNPN and CDR2 SVGIG (reference sequence). This CDR3 has 13 residues. Trimming pared 1 base from V and 7 bases from J, leaving 13 bases between.

J is TRBJ2-3 and V is TRBV7-3, with 7 bases identical to TRBD2. Germline lookup yields CDR1 SGHTA and CDR2 FQGTGA. Germline trimming cut 3 bases from V and 2 bases from J; bases unmatched to any gene: 5. The length of the CDR3 is 15 residues. In DNA form, the CDR3 reads TGTGCCAGCAGCTTCGGCGGGGGAGCCACAGATACGCAGTATTTT. It encodes CASSFGGGATDTQYF.

The CDR3 bases are TGCGCCACCTCGCGGATTGAGAGTGAAAAACTGTTTTTT. It yields the protein CATSRIESEKLFF. This chain joins TRBV4-1 and TRBJ1-4; D remains unclear. The CDR3 runs 13 residues. Per germline, CDR1 MGHRA and CDR2 YSYEKL. V lost 10 bases to trimming and J lost 7 bases, with 16 bases between them.

The chain is built from TRBV3-1 (or the pseudogene TRBV3-2) and TRBJ2-3; the D is unclear. Trimming cost V 0 bases and J 1 base, with 8 bases left between them. The germline gives CDR1 LGHDT, CDR2 YNNKEL (reference sequence). This CDR3 region has 15 residues. CDR3 DNA sequence: TGTGCCAGCAGCCAAGACCCTTTAGGCACAGATACGCAGTATTTT. Its protein is CASSQDPLGTDTQYF.

This chain links TRBV19 with TRBJ1-5, with D unresolved. CDR1 and CDR2 (germline): LNHDA, SQIVND (reference sequence). V was trimmed by 3 bases and J by 6 bases, leaving 18 bases between them. There are 16 residues in the CDR3. This chain's CDR3 is CASSIGGGGSSQPQHF. In nucleotides, the CDR3 is TGTGCCAGTAGTATCGGCGGCGGCGGCTCTAGTCAGCCCCAGCATTTT.

V usage is TRBV28 and J usage is TRBJ2-7; TRBD2 agrees at 9 bases. The CDR3 sequence is 14 residues long. V gave up 7 bases and J gave up 3 bases; unmatched junction bases: 7. Germline V gene sequence: CDR1 MDHEN, CDR2 SYDVKM. The DNA for the CDR3 is TGTGCCAGCACCCCTGGCGGGAGGGGCTACGAGCAGTACTTC. Translated, it gives CASTPGGRGYEQYF.

The gene calls are TRBV3-1 (or the pseudogene TRBV3-2) and TRBJ2-1; no reliable D call. This CDR3 is 14 amino acids long. Germline V gene data show CDR1 as LGHDT and CDR2 as YNNKEL (reference sequence). Trimming took off 0 bases at V and 8 bases at J, with 11 bases between the two ends. The CDR3 here is CASSQEPSAYEQFF. The DNA of the CDR3 is TGTGCCAGCAGCCAAGAGCCCAGCGCGTATGAGCAGTTCTTC.

This chain joins TRBV3-1 (or the pseudogene TRBV3-2) and TRBJ1-2; no firm D call. Germline CDR1 reads LGHDT; CDR2 reads YNNKEL (reference sequence). CDR3 size: 12 residues. The germline V and J ends were trimmed by 7 bases and 8 bases, with 14 bases remaining between them. DNA of the CDR3: TGTGCCAGCAACGGACCTGGGGAAGGCTACACCTTC. Its protein is CASNGPGEGYTF.

This chain joins TRBV30 and TRBJ1-3; maybe TRBD1 (6 bases). CDR3 size: 14 residues. The germline gives CDR1 GTSNPN, CDR2 SVGIG (reference sequence). Deletions cut 5 bases from V and 0 bases from J, with 11 bases between. The CDR3 region is CAWEQGSSGNTIYF. The CDR3 DNA is TGTGCCTGGGAACAGGGCTCCTCTGGAAACACCATATATTTT.

About this clone itself: Germline and junction disagree at one end, which may indicate a read error. The chain combines TRBV3-1 (or the pseudogene TRBV3-2) with TRBJ1-3; D possibly corresponds to TRBD1 (6 bases). The germline V gene encodes CDR1 LGHDT and CDR2 YNNKEL (reference sequence). CDR3 size: 13 residues. The CDR3 sequence: CASSQGGQGPPGF. The CDR3 DNA reads as TGTGCCAGCAGCCAAGGGGGTCAGGGGCCCCCCGGGTTT.

This chain links TRBV2 with TRBJ2-2, with D hard to call. CDR1 is SNHLY and CDR2 is FYNNEI in the germline V gene. This CDR3 spans 16 amino acids. The V end was cut by 8 bases, the J end by 1 base, with 17 bases between. CDR3 amino acids: CASSRWSGWNTGELFF. DNA of the CDR3: TGTGCCAGCTCCCGCTGGTCCGGATGGAACACCGGGGAGCTGTTTTTT.

The CDR3 sequence: CASSPTTRQTQYF. Here the CDR3 DNA reads TGTGCCAGCTCACCAACTACTCGCCAGACCCAGTACTTC. V is TRBV18 and J is TRBJ2-5, with unresolved D. The CDR3 consists of 13 residues. Germline loops: CDR1 KGHSH, CDR2 LQKENI. V lost 2 bases and J lost 6, with 10 bases in between.

The V call is TRBV5-8, the J call TRBJ2-6; D remains unclear. Trimming stripped 7 bases from V and 5 bases from J, with 10 bases between. Looked up from germline, CDR1 is SGHTS and CDR2 is YDEGEE. CDR3 size: 13 residues. The CDR3 bases are TGTGCCAGCCTCCGGCTCCGGGCCAACGTCCTGACTTTC. Protein product: CASLRLRANVLTF.

The chain links TRBV29-1 to TRBJ2-1; D assignment may be TRBD1 or TRBD2 (5 bases each). The germline CDR1 and CDR2 sequences are SQVTM and ANQGSEA. Between the trimmed V and J ends, which lost 7 bases and 1 base, there was a span of 11 bases. The CDR3 runs 13 residues. The CDR3 protein is CSAGDLSYNEQFF. In nucleotides, the CDR3 is TGCAGCGCCGGGGACCTGTCCTACAATGAGCAGTTCTTC.

The gene calls are TRBV28 and TRBJ1-1, with 9 positions matching TRBD1. J was trimmed by 5 bases and V by 5 bases; bases with no gene match: 6. The length of the CDR3 is 14 residues. Per germline, CDR1 MDHEN and CDR2 SYDVKM. The CDR3 is CASSLDRGRTEAFF. CDR3 nucleotide sequence: TGTGCCAGCAGTCTGGACAGGGGACGAACTGAAGCTTTCTTT.

The J gene is TRBJ1-1, the V gene TRBV29-1; the match to TRBD1 covers 11 bases. V gave up 3 bases and J gave up 1 base; unmatched junction bases: 4. This CDR3 is 15 amino acids long. Germline V gene sequence: CDR1 SQVTM, CDR2 ANQGSEA. The CDR3 bases are TGCAGCGTTGAGGGGACAGGGGGTGGGAACACTGAAGCTTTCTTT. Amino acids: CSVEGTGGGNTEAFF.